This TCR beta chain was identified during a study of STAT5B mutations in CD4+ large granular lymphocyte leukemia. Broader study findings: The CD4+ versus CD8+ T-LGLL clonality difference may reflect limited sample size. Top patient clones used TRBV06 genes more often: 8/27 versus 2/35 in controls. Main leukemic clonotypes were patient-specific, but roughly 26% appeared at low frequency elsewhere.

As to this clone: Its target is not known.

Here immunoSEQ multiplex PCR was the method, and the copy in TCRdb shows in-frame clones only, minus some. The data show 30,000 to 35,000 clones, with roughly 80% seen just once and around 4.8% held by the top ten. Germline CDR1 is SGHTA and CDR2 is FQGNSA. This CDR3 is built from 12 residues. V dropped 10 bases and J dropped 4; count of bases not matched to a gene: 4. The receptor was isolated from a human donor in good health. Sequencing was done on a sample of CD4+ T cells from blood buffy coats. V is TRBV7-2 and J is TRBJ1-2; 9 bases are shared with TRBD1. Here the CDR3 DNA reads TGTGCCACCGCGACAGGGGGCTATGGCTACACCTTC. Its translation is CATATGGYGYTF.